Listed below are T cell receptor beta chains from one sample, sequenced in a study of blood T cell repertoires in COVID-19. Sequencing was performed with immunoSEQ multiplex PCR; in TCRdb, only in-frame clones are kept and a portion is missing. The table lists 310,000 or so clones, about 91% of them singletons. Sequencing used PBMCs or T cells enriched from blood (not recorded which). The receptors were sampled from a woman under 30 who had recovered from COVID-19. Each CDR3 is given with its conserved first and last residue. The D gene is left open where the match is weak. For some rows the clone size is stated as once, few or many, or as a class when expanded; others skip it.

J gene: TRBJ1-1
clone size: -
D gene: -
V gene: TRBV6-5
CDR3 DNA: TGTGCCAGCAGCTTAAACCGGGAGTACACTGAAGCTTTCTTT
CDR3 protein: CASSLNREYTEAFF

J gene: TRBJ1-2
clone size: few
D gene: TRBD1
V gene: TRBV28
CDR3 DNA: TGTGCCAGCAGTTTAGACAGGGTGTATGGCTACACCTTC
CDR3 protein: CASSLDRVYGYTF

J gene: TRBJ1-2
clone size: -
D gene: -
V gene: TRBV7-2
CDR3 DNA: TGTGCCAGCAGCCCCGGAGGAAGGCCTTTCTATGGCTACACCTTC
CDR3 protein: CASSPGGRPFYGYTF

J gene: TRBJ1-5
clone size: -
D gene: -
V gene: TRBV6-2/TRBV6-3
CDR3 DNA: TGTGCCAGCAGTTCCGATACTCCCGCCAGCAATCAGCCCCAGCATTTT
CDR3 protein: CASSSDTPASNQPQHF

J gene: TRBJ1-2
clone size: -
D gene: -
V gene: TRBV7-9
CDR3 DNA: TGTGCCAGCAGCTTCGGTCAGGGGCACGACTATGGCTACACCTTC
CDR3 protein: CASSFGQGHDYGYTF

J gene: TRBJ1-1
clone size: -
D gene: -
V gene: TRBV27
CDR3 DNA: TGTGCCAGCAGTTTATCAAGGGACACCGAAGCTTTCTTT
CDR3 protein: CASSLSRDTEAFF

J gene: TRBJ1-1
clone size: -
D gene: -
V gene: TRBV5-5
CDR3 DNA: TGTGCCAGCAGCCTAATCCGGAGCCCCATCACGAACACTGAAGCTTTCTTT
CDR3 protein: CASSLIRSPITNTEAFF

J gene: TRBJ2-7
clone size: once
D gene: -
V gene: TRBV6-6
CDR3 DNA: TGTGCCAGCAGGGGGGGGCGGGACGAGCAGTACTTC
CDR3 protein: CASRGGRDEQYF

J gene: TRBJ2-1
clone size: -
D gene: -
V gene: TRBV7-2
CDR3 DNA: TGTGCCAGCAGCTTAGTGCGGGGTACCGGCGAGCAGTTCTTC
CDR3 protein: CASSLVRGTGEQFF

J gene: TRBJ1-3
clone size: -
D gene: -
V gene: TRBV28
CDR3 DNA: TGTGCCAGCAGTTCACCATTTAGCGGGATCTTCTCTGGAAACACCATATATTTT
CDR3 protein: CASSSPFSGIFSGNTIYF

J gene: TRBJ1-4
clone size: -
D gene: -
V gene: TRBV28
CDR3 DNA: TGTGCCAGCAGTTTAGGGGCAGCGTCTTCTGCAACTAATGAAAAACTGTTTTTT
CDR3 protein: CASSLGAASSATNEKLFF

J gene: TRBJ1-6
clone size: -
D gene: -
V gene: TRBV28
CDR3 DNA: TGTGCCAGCAGCCCCTCCGGCGCTAGCTCCTATAATTCACCCCTCCACTTT
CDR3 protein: CASSPSGASSYNSPLHF

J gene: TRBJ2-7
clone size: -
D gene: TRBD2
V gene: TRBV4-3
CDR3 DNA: TGCGCCAGCAGCCAAGATCGGGGCGGGAGTAGCTACGAGCAGTACTTC
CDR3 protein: CASSQDRGGSSYEQYF

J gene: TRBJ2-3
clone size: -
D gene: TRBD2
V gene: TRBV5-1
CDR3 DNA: TGCGCCAGCAGCAAAGGACTAGCGGGTACTAGCACAGATACGCAGTATTTT
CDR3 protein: CASSKGLAGTSTDTQYF

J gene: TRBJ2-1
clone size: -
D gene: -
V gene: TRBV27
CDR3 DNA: TGTGCCAGCAGTTCGTTAGGGGGATCCGTCTACAATGAGCAGTTCTTC
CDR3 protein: CASSSLGGSVYNEQFF

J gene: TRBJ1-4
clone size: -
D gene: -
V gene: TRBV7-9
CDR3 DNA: TGTGCCAGCAGCCGAGGTCGATATGAAAAACTGTTTTTT
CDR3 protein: CASSRGRYEKLFF

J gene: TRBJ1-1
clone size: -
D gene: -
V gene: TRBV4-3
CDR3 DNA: TGCGCCAGCAGCCCCCCCGGGGGGAACACTGAAGCTTTCTTT
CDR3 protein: CASSPPGGNTEAFF

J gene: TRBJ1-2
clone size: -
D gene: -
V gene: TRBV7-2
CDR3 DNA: TGTGCCAGCAGCTTAAGGCAGGGATACTATGGCTACACCTTC
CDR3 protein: CASSLRQGYYGYTF

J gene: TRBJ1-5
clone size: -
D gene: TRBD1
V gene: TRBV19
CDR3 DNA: TGTGCCAGTACAACCCGGGACAGAGATCAGCCCCAGCATTTT
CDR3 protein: CASTTRDRDQPQHF

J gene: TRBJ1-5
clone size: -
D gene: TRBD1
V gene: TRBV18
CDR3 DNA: TGTGCCAGCTCACCACTGACAGGGAGCAATCAGCCCCAGCATTTT
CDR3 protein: CASSPLTGSNQPQHF

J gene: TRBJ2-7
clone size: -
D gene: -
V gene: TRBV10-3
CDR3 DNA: TGTGCCATCAGCGGGACAACTGATCGCTCCTACGAGCAGTACTTC
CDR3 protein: CAISGTTDRSYEQYF

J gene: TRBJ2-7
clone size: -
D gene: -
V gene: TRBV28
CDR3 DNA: TGTGCCAGCAGTTTATCCCTAGCAGAGTACTCCTACGAGCAGTACTTC
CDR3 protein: CASSLSLAEYSYEQYF

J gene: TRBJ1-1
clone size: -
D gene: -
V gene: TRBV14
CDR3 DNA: TGTGCCAGCAGTCAAGACCGGGACACTGAAGCTTTCTTT
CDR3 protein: CASSQDRDTEAFF

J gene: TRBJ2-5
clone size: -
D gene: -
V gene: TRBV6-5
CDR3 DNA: TGTGCCAGCAGTTACTCATCGGGGGACGGAGAGACCCAGTACTTC
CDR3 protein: CASSYSSGDGETQYF

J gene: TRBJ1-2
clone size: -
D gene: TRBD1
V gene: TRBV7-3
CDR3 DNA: TGTGCCAGCAGCCCGACAGGGGGGTGGAATAACTATGGCTACACCTTC
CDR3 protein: CASSPTGGWNNYGYTF